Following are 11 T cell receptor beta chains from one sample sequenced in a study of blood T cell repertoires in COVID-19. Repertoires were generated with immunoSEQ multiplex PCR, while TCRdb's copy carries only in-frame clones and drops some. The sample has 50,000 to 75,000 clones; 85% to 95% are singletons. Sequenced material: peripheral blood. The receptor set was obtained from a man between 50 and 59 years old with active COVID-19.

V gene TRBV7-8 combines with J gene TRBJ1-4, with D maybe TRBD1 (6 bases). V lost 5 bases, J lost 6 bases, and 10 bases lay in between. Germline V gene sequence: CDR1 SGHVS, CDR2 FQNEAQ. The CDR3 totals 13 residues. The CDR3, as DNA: TGTGCCAGCAGCAGGGGGACGGATGAAAAACTGTTTTTT. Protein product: CASSRGTDEKLFF.

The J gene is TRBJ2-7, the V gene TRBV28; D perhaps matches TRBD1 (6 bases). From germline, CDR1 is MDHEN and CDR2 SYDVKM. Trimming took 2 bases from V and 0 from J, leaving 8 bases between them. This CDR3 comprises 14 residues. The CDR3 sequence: CASSLDRSSYEQYF. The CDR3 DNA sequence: TGTGCCAGCAGTTTAGACAGGAGCTCCTACGAGCAGTACTTC.

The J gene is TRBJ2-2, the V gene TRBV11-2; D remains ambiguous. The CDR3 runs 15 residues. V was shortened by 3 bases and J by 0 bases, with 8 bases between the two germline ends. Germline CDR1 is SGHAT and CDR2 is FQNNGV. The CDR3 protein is CASSLLVANTGELFF. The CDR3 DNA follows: TGTGCCAGCAGCTTGCTGGTAGCGAACACCGGGGAGCTGTTTTTT.

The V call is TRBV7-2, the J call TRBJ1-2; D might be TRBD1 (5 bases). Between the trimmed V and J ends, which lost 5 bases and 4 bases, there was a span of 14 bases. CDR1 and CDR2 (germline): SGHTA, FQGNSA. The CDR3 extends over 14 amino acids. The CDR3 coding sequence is TGTGCCAGCAGCACACGACAGACATCCTATGGCTACACCTTC. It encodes CASSTRQTSYGYTF.

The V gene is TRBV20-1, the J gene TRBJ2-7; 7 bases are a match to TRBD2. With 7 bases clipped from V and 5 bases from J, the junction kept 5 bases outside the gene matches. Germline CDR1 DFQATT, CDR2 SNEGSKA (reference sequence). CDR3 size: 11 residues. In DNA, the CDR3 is TGCAGTGGAGCGGGACTCCACGAGCAGTACTTC. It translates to CSGAGLHEQYF.

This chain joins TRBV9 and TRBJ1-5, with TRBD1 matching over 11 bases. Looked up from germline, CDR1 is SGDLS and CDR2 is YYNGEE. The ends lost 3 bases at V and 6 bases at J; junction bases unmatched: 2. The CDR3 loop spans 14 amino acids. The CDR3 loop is CASSAGQGVQPQHF. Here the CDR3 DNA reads TGTGCCAGCAGCGCGGGACAGGGGGTTCAGCCCCAGCATTTT.

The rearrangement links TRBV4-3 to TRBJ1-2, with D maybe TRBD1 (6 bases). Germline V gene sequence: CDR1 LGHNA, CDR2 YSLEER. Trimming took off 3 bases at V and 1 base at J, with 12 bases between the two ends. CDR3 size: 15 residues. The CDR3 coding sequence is TGCGCCAGCAGCCAGCCCGGACAGAGTAACTATGGCTACACCTTC. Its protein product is CASSQPGQSNYGYTF.

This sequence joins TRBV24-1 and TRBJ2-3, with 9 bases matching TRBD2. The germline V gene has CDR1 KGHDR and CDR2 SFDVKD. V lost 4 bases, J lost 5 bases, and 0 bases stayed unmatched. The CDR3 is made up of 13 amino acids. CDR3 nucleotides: TGTGCCACCAGTGAACTAGCGGGAGATACGCAGTATTTT. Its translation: CATSELAGDTQYF.

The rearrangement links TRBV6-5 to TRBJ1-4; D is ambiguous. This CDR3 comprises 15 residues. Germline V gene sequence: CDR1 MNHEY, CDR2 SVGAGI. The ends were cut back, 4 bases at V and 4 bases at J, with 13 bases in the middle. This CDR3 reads CASSLKLGSNEKLFF. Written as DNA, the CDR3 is TGTGCCAGCAGTTTAAAGCTGGGGAGTAATGAAAAACTGTTTTTT.

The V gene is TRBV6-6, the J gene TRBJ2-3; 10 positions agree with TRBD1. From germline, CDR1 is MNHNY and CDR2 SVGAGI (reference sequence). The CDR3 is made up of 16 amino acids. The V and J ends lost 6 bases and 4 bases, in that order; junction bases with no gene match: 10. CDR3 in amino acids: CASSYQTGGFPDTQYF. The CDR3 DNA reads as TGTGCCAGCAGCTACCAGACAGGGGGCTTCCCAGATACGCAGTATTTT.

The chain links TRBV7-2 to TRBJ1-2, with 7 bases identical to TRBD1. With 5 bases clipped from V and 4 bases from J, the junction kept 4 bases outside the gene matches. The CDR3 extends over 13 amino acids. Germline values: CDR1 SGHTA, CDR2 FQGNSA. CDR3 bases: TGTGCCAGCAGCACCCAGGGGGGCTATGGCTACACCTTC. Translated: CASSTQGGYGYTF.